This T cell receptor beta chain comes out of a study of CD8 T cells in Susac syndrome. Negative isolation yielded the CD8+ and CD4+ T cells, while FACS enriched the TEMRA cells. When the RNA was reverse transcribed, random hexamers were used with an input of roughly 0.5 to 1 ug. Multiplex PCR with immunoSEQ amplified the TCR beta CDR3 across 54 Vbeta and 13 Jbeta. TCRdb recomputed calls from the immunoSEQ multiplex PCR reads with MiXCR, one row per CDR3 protein. This sample has 90,000 to 150,000 distinct CDR3 sequences, with more than 85% found just once. Deletions cut 4 bases from V and 4 bases from J, with 15 bases between. The V gene's germline CDR1 is SGHDT and CDR2 YYEEEE. This CDR3 contains 15 residues.

The sequence was obtained from a human donor with multiple sclerosis. The genes are TRBV5-6 and TRBJ1-3; D is ambiguous. The sample comprised CD4+ T cells from PBMCs. The CDR3 is CASSRLEAGGNTIYF. The CDR3 DNA sequence: TGTGCCAGCAGCCGTCTCGAGGCGGGGGGAAACACCATATATTTT.